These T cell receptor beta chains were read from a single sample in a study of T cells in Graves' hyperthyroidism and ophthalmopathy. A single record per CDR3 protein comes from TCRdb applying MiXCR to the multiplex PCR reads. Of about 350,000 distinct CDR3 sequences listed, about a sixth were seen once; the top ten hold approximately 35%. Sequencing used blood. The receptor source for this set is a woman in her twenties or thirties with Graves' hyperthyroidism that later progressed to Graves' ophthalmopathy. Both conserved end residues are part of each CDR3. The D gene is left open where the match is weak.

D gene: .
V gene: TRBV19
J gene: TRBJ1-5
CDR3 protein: CASSISQQRRQPQHF

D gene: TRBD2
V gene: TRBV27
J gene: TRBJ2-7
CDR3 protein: CASSLSSASGTYEQYF

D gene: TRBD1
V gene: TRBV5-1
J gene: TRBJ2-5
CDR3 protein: CASRQGARETQYF

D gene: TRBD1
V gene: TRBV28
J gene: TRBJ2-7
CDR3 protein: CASSSWDSGHEQYF

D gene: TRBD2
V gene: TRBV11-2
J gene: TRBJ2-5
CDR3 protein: CASSLGTSLRTQYF

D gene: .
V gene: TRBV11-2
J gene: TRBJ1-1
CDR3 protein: CASSVDLNTEAFF

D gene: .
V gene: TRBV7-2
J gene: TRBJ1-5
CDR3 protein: CASSPRYGGHQPQHF

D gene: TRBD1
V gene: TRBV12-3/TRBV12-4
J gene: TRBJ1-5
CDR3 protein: CASSLTGDGNQPQHF

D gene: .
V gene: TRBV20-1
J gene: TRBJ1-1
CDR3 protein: CSAQNLRDTEAFF

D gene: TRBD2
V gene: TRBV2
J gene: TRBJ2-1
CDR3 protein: CASSEPGLAGRYNEQFF

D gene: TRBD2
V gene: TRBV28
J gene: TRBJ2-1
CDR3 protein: CASSPPERDRSYNEQFF

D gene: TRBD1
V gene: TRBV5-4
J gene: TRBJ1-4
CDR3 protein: CASSLGAGGGEKLFF

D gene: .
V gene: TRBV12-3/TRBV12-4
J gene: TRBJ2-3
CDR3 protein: CASMTTDTQYF

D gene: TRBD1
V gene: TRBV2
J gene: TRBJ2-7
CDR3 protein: CASSYDRGRDEQYF

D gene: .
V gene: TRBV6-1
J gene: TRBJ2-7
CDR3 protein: CASSETAKVVGEQYF

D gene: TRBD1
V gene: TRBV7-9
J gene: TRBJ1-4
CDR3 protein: CASSFLDRGLANEKLFF

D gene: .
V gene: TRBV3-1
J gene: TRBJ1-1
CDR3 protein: CASSQDLHDSEAFF

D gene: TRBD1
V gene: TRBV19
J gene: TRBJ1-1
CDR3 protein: CASSTQGVNTEAFF

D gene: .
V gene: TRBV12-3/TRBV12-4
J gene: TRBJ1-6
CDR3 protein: CASSREGSYNSPLHF

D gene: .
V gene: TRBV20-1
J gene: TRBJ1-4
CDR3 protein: CSARQLVNEKLFF

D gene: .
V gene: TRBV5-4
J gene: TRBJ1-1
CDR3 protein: CASSSGHHTEAFF

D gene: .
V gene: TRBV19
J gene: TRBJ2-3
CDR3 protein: CASSLENTDTQYF

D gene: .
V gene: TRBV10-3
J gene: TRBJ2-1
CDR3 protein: CAISEEQLNEQFF

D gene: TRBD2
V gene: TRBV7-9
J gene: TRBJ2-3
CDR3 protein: CASSSKTSGIITDTQYF

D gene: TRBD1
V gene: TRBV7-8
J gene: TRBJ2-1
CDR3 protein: CASSSTGGVNNEQFF

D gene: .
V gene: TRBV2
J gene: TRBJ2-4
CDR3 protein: CANSVPNIQYF

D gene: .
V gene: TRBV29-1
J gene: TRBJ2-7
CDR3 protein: CSVAIQGSYEQYF

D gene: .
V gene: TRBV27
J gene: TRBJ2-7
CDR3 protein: CASSFAGTAPYEQYF

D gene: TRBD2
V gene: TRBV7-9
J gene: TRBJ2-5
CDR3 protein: CASSSLAGGPGETQYF

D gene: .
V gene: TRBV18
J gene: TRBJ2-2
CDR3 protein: CASSPVLANTGELFF

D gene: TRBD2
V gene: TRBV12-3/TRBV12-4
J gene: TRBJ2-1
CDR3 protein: CASSLNTAGGPYNEQFF

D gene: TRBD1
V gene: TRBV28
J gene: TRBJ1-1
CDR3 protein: CASSFPIGRVDRGQTEAFF

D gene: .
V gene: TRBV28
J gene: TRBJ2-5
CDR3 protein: CASSFLRDQETQYF

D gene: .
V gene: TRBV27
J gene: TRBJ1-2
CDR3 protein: CASSLSGLNNYGYTF

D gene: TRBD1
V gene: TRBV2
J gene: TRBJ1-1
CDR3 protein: CASSSGQGIHTEAFF

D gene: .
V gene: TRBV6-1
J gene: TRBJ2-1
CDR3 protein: CASSSSGAWNEQFF

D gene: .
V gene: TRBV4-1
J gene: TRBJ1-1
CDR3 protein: CASSPRDQGWPEAFF

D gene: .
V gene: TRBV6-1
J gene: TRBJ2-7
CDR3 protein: CASSDRGYEQYF

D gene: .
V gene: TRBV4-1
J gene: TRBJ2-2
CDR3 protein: CASSQEWTHRQLFF